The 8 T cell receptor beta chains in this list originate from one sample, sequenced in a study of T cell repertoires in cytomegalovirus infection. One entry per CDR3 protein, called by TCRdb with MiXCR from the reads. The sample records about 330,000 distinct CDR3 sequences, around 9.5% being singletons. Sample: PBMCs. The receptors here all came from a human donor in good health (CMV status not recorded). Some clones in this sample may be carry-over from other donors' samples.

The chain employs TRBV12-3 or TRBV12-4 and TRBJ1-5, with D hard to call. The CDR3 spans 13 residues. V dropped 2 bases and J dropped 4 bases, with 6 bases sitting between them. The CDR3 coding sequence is TGTGCCAGCAGTTTACCCCCGAATCAGCCCCAGCATTTT. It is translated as CASSLPPNQPQHF.

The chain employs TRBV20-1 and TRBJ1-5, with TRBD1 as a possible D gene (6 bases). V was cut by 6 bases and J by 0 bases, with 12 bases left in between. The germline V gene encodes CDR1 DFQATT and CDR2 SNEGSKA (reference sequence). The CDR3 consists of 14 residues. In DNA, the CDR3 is TGCAGTGCCAGCAGGACAGATAGCAATCAGCCCCAGCATTTT. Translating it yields CSASRTDSNQPQHF.

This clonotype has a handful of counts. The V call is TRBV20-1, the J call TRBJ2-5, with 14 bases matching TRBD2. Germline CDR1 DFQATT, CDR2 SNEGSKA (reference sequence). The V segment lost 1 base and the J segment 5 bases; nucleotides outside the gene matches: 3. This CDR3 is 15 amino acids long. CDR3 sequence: CSARGRTSGRETQYF. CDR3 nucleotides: TGCAGTGCTAGAGGCCGGACTAGCGGGAGGGAGACCCAGTACTTC.

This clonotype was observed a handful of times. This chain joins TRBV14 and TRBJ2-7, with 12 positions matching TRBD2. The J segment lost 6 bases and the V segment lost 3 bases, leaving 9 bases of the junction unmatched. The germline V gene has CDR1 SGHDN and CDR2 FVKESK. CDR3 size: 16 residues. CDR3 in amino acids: CASSQPSGRASGEQYF. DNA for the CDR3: TGTGCCAGCAGCCAGCCTAGCGGGAGGGCCTCTGGCGAGCAGTACTTC.

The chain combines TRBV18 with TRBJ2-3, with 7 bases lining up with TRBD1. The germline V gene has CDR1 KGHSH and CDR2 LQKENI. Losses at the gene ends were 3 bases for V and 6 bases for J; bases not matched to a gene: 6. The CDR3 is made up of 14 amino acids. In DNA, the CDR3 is TGTGCCAGCTCACCGCGGCAGGGGGTGGATACGCAGTATTTT. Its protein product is CASSPRQGVDTQYF.

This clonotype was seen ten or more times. CDR3 DNA: TGTGCCAGCAGCTTAGCGTGGACAGGGCTATCCTACGAGCAGTACTTC. Translated: CASSLAWTGLSYEQYF. The rearrangement links TRBV7-2 to TRBJ2-7, with TRBD1 identical over 8 bases. The germline V gene encodes CDR1 SGHTA and CDR2 FQGNSA. This CDR3 has 16 amino acids. V lost 0 bases, J lost 1 base, and 5 bases stayed unmatched.

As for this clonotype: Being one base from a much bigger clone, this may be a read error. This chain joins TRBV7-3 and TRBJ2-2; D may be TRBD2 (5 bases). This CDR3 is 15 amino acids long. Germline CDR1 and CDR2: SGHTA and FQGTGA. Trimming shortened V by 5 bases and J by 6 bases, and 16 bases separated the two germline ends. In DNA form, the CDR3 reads TGTGCCAGCAGCCCCGAGGGCAGGTCGTCCGGGGAGCTGTTTTTT. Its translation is CASSPEGRSSGELFF.

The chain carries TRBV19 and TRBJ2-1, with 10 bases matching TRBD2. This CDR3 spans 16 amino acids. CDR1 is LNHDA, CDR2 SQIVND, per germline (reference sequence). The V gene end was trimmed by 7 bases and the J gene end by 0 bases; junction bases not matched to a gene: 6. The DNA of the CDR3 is TGTGCCAGTAACCCCTCTAGCGGGAGCTCCTACAATGAGCAGTTCTTC. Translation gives CASNPSSGSSYNEQFF.